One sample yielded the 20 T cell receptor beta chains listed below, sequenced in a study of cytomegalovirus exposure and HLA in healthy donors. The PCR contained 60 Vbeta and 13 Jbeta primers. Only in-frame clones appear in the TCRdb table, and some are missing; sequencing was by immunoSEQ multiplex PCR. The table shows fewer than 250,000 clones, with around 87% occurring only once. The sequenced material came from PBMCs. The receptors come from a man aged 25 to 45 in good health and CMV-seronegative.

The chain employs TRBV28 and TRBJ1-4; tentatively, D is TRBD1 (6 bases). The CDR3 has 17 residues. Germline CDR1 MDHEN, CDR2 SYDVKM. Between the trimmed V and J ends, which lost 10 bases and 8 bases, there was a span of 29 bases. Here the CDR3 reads CATQNPKTGSEVEKLFF. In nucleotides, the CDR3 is TGTGCCACCCAAAACCCTAAAACAGGGAGCGAAGTGGAAAAACTGTTTTTT.

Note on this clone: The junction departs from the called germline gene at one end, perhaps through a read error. CDR3 residues: CSSSIDRGNSPLHF. The CDR3 nucleotides read TGTTCCAGCAGTATCGACAGGGGTAATTCACCCCTCCACTTT. The V gene is TRBV7-9, the J gene TRBJ1-6; 8 nucleotides match TRBD1. In germline, CDR1 is SEHNR, CDR2 FQNEAQ (reference sequence). The length of the CDR3 is 14 residues.

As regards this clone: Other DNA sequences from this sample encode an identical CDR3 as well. The CDR3 DNA reads TGTGCCAGCAGCTTCGGGGGAGGGGGTGAGACCCAGTACTTC. Translating gives CASSFGGGGETQYF. The rearrangement links TRBV7-2 to TRBJ2-5, with D tentatively TRBD2 (7 bases). The germline CDR1 and CDR2 sequences are SGHTA and FQGNSA. This CDR3 has 14 residues. V lost 3 bases and J lost 5, with 13 bases in between.

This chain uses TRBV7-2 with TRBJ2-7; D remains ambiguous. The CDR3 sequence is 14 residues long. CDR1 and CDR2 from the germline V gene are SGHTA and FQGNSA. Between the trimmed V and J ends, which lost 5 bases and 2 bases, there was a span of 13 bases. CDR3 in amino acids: CASSPSTSTYEQYF. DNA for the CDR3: TGTGCCAGCAGCCCGAGTACTTCCACCTACGAGCAGTACTTC.

The DNA of the CDR3 is TGTGCCAGCTCACCACCAGACAGGGGGACCAATGAGCAGTTCTTC. This codes for CASSPPDRGTNEQFF. J is TRBJ2-1 and V is TRBV18; 9 nucleotides agree with TRBD1. The germline CDR1 and CDR2 sequences are KGHSH and LQKENI. V trimming: 0 bases; J trimming: 6 bases; junction bases outside the gene matches: 3. The CDR3 totals 15 residues.

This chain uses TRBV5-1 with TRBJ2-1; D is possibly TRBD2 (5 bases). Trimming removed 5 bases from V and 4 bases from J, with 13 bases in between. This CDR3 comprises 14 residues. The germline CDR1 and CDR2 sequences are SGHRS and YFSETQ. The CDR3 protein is CASSRDSTYNEQFF. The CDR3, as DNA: TGCGCCAGCAGTCGGGATTCTACATACAATGAGCAGTTCTTC.

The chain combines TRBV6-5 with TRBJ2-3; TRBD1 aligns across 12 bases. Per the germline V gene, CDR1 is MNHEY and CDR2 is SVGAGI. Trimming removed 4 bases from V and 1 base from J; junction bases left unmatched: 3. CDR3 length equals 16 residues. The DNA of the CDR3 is TGTGCCAGCAGTTCCGGGACAGGGGGCGGCACAGATACGCAGTATTTT. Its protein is CASSSGTGGGTDTQYF.

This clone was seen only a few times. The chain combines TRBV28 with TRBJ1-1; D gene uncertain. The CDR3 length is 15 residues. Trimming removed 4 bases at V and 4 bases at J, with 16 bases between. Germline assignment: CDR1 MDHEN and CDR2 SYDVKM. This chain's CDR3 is CASSSPGTVGTEAFF. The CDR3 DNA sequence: TGTGCCAGCAGTTCGCCGGGAACCGTGGGCACTGAAGCTTTCTTT.

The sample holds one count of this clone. The DNA of the CDR3 is TGTGCCAGCAGCACGGGACTGTCAGATACGCAGTATTTT. Its translation: CASSTGLSDTQYF. V is TRBV13 and J is TRBJ2-3, with D possibly matching TRBD2 (6 bases). The CDR3 contains 13 residues. CDR1 and CDR2 from the germline V gene are PRHDT and FYEKMQ (reference sequence). Trimming took 5 bases from V and 4 from J, leaving 10 bases between them.

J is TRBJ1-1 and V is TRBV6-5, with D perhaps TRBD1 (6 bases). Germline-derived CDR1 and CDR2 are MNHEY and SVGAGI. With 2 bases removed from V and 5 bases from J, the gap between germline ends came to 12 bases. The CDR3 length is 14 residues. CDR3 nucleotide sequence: TGTGCCAGCAGTTACGGGCCAACAGGGACTGAAGCTTTCTTT. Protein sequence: CASSYGPTGTEAFF.

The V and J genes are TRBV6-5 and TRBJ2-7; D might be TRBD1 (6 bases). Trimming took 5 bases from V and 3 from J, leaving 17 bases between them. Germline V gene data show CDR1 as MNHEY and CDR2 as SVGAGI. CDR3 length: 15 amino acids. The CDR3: CASSPGQLQVYEQYF. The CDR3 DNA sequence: TGTGCCAGCAGTCCCGGACAGCTACAGGTCTACGAGCAGTACTTC.

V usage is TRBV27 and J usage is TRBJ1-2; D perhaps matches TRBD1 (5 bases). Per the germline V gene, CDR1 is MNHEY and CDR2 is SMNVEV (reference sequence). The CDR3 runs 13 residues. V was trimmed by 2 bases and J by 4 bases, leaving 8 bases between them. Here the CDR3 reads CASSLGGGYGYTF. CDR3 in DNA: TGTGCCAGCAGTTTAGGGGGAGGCTATGGCTACACCTTC.

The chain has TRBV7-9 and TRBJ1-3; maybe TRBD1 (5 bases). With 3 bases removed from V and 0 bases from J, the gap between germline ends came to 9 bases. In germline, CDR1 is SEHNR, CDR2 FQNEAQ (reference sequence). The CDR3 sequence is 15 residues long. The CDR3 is CASSFRGGSGNTIYF. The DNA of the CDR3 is TGTGCCAGCAGCTTTCGCGGGGGCTCTGGAAACACCATATATTTT.

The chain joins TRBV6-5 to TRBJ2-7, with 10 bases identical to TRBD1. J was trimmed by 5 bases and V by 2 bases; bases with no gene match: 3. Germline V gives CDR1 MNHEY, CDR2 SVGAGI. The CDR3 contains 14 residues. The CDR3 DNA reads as TGTGCCAGCAGTTACGGGGACAGGGGCGACGAGCAGTACTTC. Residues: CASSYGDRGDEQYF.

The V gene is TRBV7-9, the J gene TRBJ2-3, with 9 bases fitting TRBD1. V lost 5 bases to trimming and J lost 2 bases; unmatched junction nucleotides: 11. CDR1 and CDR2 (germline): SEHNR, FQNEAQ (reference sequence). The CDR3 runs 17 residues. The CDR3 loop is CASSLSPTGGLTDTQYF. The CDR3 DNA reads TGTGCCAGCAGCCTCTCCCCCACAGGGGGCCTCACAGATACGCAGTATTTT.

The CDR3 protein is CASSYKGAANYGYTF. CDR3 DNA sequence: TGTGCCAGCAGTTACAAGGGGGCAGCTAACTATGGCTACACCTTC. This rearrangement joins TRBV6-5 to TRBJ1-2; 7 positions agree with TRBD1. The CDR3 length is 15 residues. The V gene end was trimmed by 2 bases and the J gene end by 0 bases; junction bases not matched to a gene: 3. Germline V lookup: CDR1 MNHEY, CDR2 SVGAGI.

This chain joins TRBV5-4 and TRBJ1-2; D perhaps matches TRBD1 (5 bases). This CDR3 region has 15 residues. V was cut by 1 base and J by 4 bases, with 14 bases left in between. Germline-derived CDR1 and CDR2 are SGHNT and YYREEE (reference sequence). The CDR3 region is CASSLLRQSSYGYTF. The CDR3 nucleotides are TGTGCCAGCAGCTTGCTCCGACAGTCCAGCTATGGCTACACCTTC.

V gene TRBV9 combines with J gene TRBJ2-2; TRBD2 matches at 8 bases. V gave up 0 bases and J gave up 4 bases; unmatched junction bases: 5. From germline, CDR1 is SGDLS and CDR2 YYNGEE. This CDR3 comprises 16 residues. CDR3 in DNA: TGTGCCAGCAGCGTAGCTAGGGCGGGGGGCACCGGGGAGCTGTTTTTT. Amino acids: CASSVARAGGTGELFF.

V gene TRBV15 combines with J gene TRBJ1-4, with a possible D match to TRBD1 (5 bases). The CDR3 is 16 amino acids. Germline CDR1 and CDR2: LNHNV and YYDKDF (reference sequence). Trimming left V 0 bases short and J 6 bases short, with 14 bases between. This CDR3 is CATSRDLGATYEKLFF. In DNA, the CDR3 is TGTGCCACCAGCAGAGATCTAGGGGCTACCTATGAAAAACTGTTTTTT.

CDR3 loop: CASSPGRANTEAFF. CDR3 coding DNA: TGCGCCAGCAGCCCCGGGAGGGCGAACACTGAAGCTTTCTTT. The J gene is TRBJ1-1, the V gene TRBV5-1, with unresolved D. V gave up 4 bases and J gave up 1 base, with 11 bases separating them. The germline V gene encodes CDR1 SGHRS and CDR2 YFSETQ. CDR3 length equals 14 residues.